This passage covers 30 T cell receptor beta chains from one sample sequenced in a study of post-analysis software for immune sequencing data. Findings and limits, study-wide: Controls had lower frequencies than patients of about 5 TRBV segments, which included TRBV5-6, TRBV5-1 and TRBV20-1.

The antigens for these receptors are not known. TCR beta libraries were prepared from cDNA with unique molecular identifiers. TCRdb analysed the PCR reads with MiXCR anew, one entry per CDR3 protein. The profile covers about 800,000 distinct CDR3 sequences, with about 32% appearing a single time and around 0.56% taken by the ten largest. Sequences were obtained from blood. The receptors were gathered from a girl between 10 and 17 years old with multiple sclerosis.

There are a few counts of this clonotype. The chain combines TRBV4-3 with TRBJ2-5; D assignment may be TRBD1 or TRBD2 (6 bases each). TRBJ2-7 explains the end of the DNA better; the J call may be wrong. The germline CDR1 and CDR2 sequences are LGHNA and YSLEER. CDR3 length equals 14 residues. Written as DNA, the CDR3 is TGCGCCAGCAGCCAAAGAGCTAGGGGGGACGAGCAGTACTTC. It encodes CASSQRARGDEQYF.

The sample holds a few counts of this clonotype. V usage is TRBV5-6 and J usage is TRBJ2-3, with a weak D call TRBD2 (5 bases). Per the germline V gene, CDR1 is SGHDT and CDR2 is YYEEEE. The CDR3 spans 14 residues. Trimming left V 4 bases short and J 2 bases short, with 11 bases between. The CDR3 loop reads CASSRMGVTDTQYF. Here the CDR3 DNA reads TGTGCCAGCAGCCGAATGGGAGTCACAGATACGCAGTATTTT. Full variable domain (missing parts from reference TRBV5-6 and TRBJ2-3): DAGVTQSPTHLIKTRGQQVTLRCSPKSGHDTVSWYQQALGQGPQFIFQYYEEEERQRGNFPDRFSGHQFPNYSSELNVNALLLGDSALYLCASSRMGVTDTQYFGPGTRLTVL.

The genes are TRBV3-1 and TRBJ2-1, with TRBD2 identical over 9 bases. CDR1 and CDR2 from the germline V gene are LGHDT and YNNKEL (reference sequence). V lost 1 base, J lost 8 bases, and 6 bases stayed unmatched. The CDR3 covers 15 residues. The CDR3 here is CASSQAGTSSDEQFF. The CDR3 DNA reads TGTGCCAGCAGCCAAGCCGGGACTAGCAGCGATGAGCAGTTCTTC.

The chain joins TRBV28 to TRBJ2-7; 7 bases map to TRBD1. CDR1 is MDHEN and CDR2 is SYDVKM in the germline V gene. V dropped 6 bases and J dropped 3; count of bases not matched to a gene: 11. The CDR3 covers 15 residues. The DNA for the CDR3 is TGTGCCAGCAGGTACCGGGACAGCCGACTCTACGAGCAGTACTTC. As protein: CASRYRDSRLYEQYF.

The chain couples TRBV7-2 to TRBJ2-5; D unclear. The CDR3 runs 13 residues. Germline lookup yields CDR1 SGHTA and CDR2 FQGNSA. Trimming took off 7 bases at V and 1 base at J, with 10 bases between the two ends. Here the CDR3 reads CASNRRSQETQYF. CDR3 coding DNA: TGTGCCAGCAACCGGCGGTCCCAAGAGACCCAGTACTTC.

The chain uses TRBV12-3 or TRBV12-4 and TRBJ1-2, with 10 bases matching TRBD1. With V trimmed by 6 bases and J by 8 bases, 9 bases remained unmatched. This CDR3 is 14 amino acids long. This CDR3 reads CASRSQTGGSGYTF. The CDR3 DNA sequence: TGTGCCAGCAGAAGCCAGACAGGGGGCAGCGGCTACACCTTC.

The rearrangement joins TRBV28 to TRBJ2-1; the D is unclear. Per the germline V gene, CDR1 is MDHEN and CDR2 is SYDVKM. V dropped 6 bases and J dropped 0 bases, with 9 bases sitting between them. This CDR3 contains 14 residues. CDR3 amino acids: CASRSKSSYNEQFF. The CDR3 nucleotides read TGTGCCAGCAGGTCAAAGAGCTCCTACAATGAGCAGTTCTTC.

This sequence joins TRBV20-1 and TRBJ2-3; possible D gene TRBD1, 6 bases. The CDR3 consists of 15 residues. Between the trimmed V and J ends, which lost 3 bases and 3 bases, there was a span of 16 bases. Germline CDR1 reads DFQATT; CDR2 reads SNEGSKA (reference sequence). DNA for the CDR3: TGCAGTGCTAGGGGTGGCAGGGGCTTGACAGATACGCAGTATTTT. It yields the protein CSARGGRGLTDTQYF.

This clonotype showed up just a few times. This chain joins TRBV7-2 and TRBJ2-5; D gene ambiguous. The germline V gene has CDR1 SGHTA and CDR2 FQGNSA. Between the trimmed V and J ends, which lost 1 base and 6 bases, there was a span of 9 bases. This CDR3 is 13 amino acids long. CDR3 residues: CASSLGGRKTQYF. The CDR3 bases are TGTGCCAGCAGCTTAGGAGGCCGAAAGACCCAGTACTTC.

The chain links TRBV7-8 to TRBJ2-1; D is tentatively TRBD1 or TRBD2 (6 bases each). With 5 bases removed from V and 2 bases from J, the gap between germline ends came to 16 bases. Germline V gene sequence: CDR1 SGHVS, CDR2 FQNEAQ. The length of the CDR3 is 16 residues. CDR3 loop: CASSGRGGGTYNEQFF. The CDR3 region has the DNA TGTGCCAGCAGCGGGCGTGGGGGCGGGACCTACAATGAGCAGTTCTTC.

V and J are TRBV19 and TRBJ2-4; the D is unclear. V gave up 3 bases and J gave up 0 bases, with 12 bases separating them. Germline V gives CDR1 LNHDA, CDR2 SQIVND (reference sequence). The CDR3 spans 16 residues. The CDR3 DNA follows: TGTGCCAGTAGTATGTGGCTAGAACTAGCCAAAAACATTCAGTACTTC. Encoded protein: CASSMWLELAKNIQYF.

The rearrangement joins TRBV5-1 to TRBJ2-1, with 7 bases lining up with TRBD1. The germline gives CDR1 SGHRS, CDR2 YFSETQ. The CDR3 totals 15 residues. V shed 3 bases, J shed 5 bases, and the junction held 8 bases outside the gene matches. The DNA of the CDR3 is TGCGCCAGCAGCTCGAGGGGGACAGCGAACAATGAGCAGTTCTTC. This codes for CASSSRGTANNEQFF.

The table lists this clonotype with a few counts. The V call is TRBV10-3, the J call TRBJ1-1; 11 positions agree with TRBD1. V shed 2 bases and J 5 bases; nucleotides not matched to a gene: 1. The length of the CDR3 is 14 residues. Germline V gene sequence: CDR1 ENHRY, CDR2 SYGVKD. This chain's CDR3 is CAISEGTGGTEAFF. CDR3 in DNA: TGTGCCATCAGTGAGGGGACAGGGGGAACTGAAGCTTTCTTT.

The chain couples TRBV20-1 to TRBJ1-5, with D tentatively TRBD1 (6 bases). CDR3 length: 14 amino acids. Trimming pared 2 bases from V and 2 bases from J, leaving 10 bases between. Germline CDR1 and CDR2: DFQATT and SNEGSKA (reference sequence). In nucleotides, the CDR3 is TGCAGTGCTAGAACACAGGGCGGCAATCAGCCCCAGCATTTT. This codes for CSARTQGGNQPQHF.

The rearrangement links TRBV27 to TRBJ2-5; TRBD2 matches 7 bases. V lost 5 bases, J lost 11 bases, and 17 bases stayed unmatched. The CDR3 is 15 residues long. Germline V gene lookup returns CDR1 MNHEY and CDR2 SMNVEV (reference sequence). The CDR3, as DNA: TGTGCCAGCAGTCCTTCGCGGGACTACCAAAAAGAGCAGTACTTC. It codes for CASSPSRDYQKEQYF.

The chain recombines TRBV12-3 or TRBV12-4 with TRBJ2-4; the match to TRBD1 covers 8 bases. This CDR3 contains 16 residues. V gave up 5 bases and J gave up 3 bases; unmatched junction bases: 9. CDR3 loop: CASSTDRAWGKNIQYF. The CDR3 nucleotides are TGTGCCAGCAGTACGGACAGGGCCTGGGGCAAAAACATTCAGTACTTC.

The chain combines TRBV6-5 with TRBJ1-2; TRBD1 is a possible D gene (5 bases). This CDR3 region has 16 residues. Germline V gene lookup returns CDR1 MNHEY and CDR2 SVGAGI. V shed 0 bases and J shed 6 bases, with 17 bases lying between them. The CDR3 here is CASSYSVGRDDDGYTF. CDR3 DNA: TGTGCCAGCAGTTACTCTGTCGGCAGGGATGATGATGGCTACACCTTC.

This clonotype was counted many times. V usage is TRBV6-5 and J usage is TRBJ1-5; D unclear. Germline V gene lookup returns CDR1 MNHEY and CDR2 SVGAGI. Deletions cut 2 bases from V and 2 bases from J, with 10 bases between. This CDR3 has 15 residues. CDR3 DNA: TGTGCCAGCAGTTACGTGGGCGCCGGCAATCAGCCCCAGCATTTT. Translated, it gives CASSYVGAGNQPQHF.

V is TRBV5-1 and J is TRBJ1-2, with D possibly matching TRBD1 (5 bases). The CDR3 consists of 12 residues. CDR1 and CDR2 (germline): SGHRS, YFSETQ. V was trimmed by 4 bases and J by 13 bases, leaving 17 bases between them. The CDR3 protein is CASSPRHGHSTF. DNA of the CDR3: TGCGCCAGCAGCCCACGCCACGGACACAGCACCTTC.

The V gene is TRBV7-2, the J gene TRBJ2-3; no definite D call. Germline CDR1 is SGHTA and CDR2 is FQGNSA. V lost 5 bases to trimming and J lost 0 bases, with 12 bases between them. CDR3 length: 15 residues. The CDR3 region has the DNA TGTGCCAGCAGCGAGTTCTTCCGAAGCACAGATACGCAGTATTTT. It specifies CASSEFFRSTDTQYF.

The chain is built from TRBV9 and TRBJ1-2; no reliable D call. V was pared by 6 bases and J by 0 bases, with 15 bases between. The CDR3 is 15 residues long. Germline V gene lookup returns CDR1 SGDLS and CDR2 YYNGEE. The CDR3 protein is CASISLGKTNYGYTF. CDR3 bases: TGTGCCAGCATCTCGCTGGGGAAGACTAACTATGGCTACACCTTC.

The chain carries TRBV6-5 and TRBJ2-5; 11 bases are a match to TRBD1. V shed 6 bases and J 7 bases; nucleotides not matched to a gene: 7. Germline loops: CDR1 MNHEY, CDR2 SVGAGI. CDR3 length equals 14 residues. CDR3 in amino acids: CASSGTGGLRTQYF. For the CDR3, the DNA is TGTGCCAGCAGCGGGACAGGGGGGCTGCGGACCCAGTACTTC.

The chain carries TRBV11-2 and TRBJ1-2; D not resolved. The CDR3 contains 16 residues. The germline V and J ends were trimmed by 4 bases and 5 bases, with 20 bases remaining between them. The V gene's germline CDR1 is SGHAT and CDR2 FQNNGV. The CDR3 DNA sequence: TGTGCCAGCAGCTATTCTAGGCCAGAGGGCGATTATGGCTACACCTTC. This translates into CASSYSRPEGDYGYTF. Full variable domain (missing parts from reference TRBV11-2 and TRBJ1-2): EAGVAQSPRYKIIEKRQSVAFWCNPISGHATLYWYQQILGQGPKLLIQFQNNGVVDDSQLPKDRFSAERLKGVDSTLKIQPAKLEDSAVYLCASSYSRPEGDYGYTFGSGTRLTVV.

There are a few counts of this clonotype. The CDR3 here is CASSRGDTGELFF. The CDR3 nucleotides are TGTGCCAGCAGTCGCGGGGACACCGGGGAGCTGTTTTTT. This chain links TRBV12-3 or TRBV12-4 with TRBJ2-2; maybe TRBD2 (6 bases). Trimming cost V 5 bases and J 3 bases, with 7 bases left between them. The CDR3 contains 13 residues.

This clonotype was seen a few times. The genes are TRBV6-6 and TRBJ2-7; TRBD1 might be the D (6 bases). Germline lookup yields CDR1 MNHNY and CDR2 SVGAGI (reference sequence). The CDR3 runs to 15 residues. V shed 6 bases and J shed 4 bases, with 19 bases lying between them. CDR3 sequence (DNA): TGTGCCAGCAGAGCCTCCGGGACAAGAATATACGAGCAGTACTTC. Translated: CASRASGTRIYEQYF.

The V and J genes are TRBV5-1 and TRBJ1-1; no firm D call. Trimming left V 5 bases short and J 0 bases short, with 11 bases between. Germline CDR1 SGHRS, CDR2 YFSETQ. This CDR3 is 14 amino acids long. CDR3 DNA sequence: TGCGCCAGCAGGCAGGACCCCTTGAACACTGAAGCTTTCTTT. This gives the protein CASRQDPLNTEAFF.

This sequence joins TRBV14 and TRBJ1-2; D gene unclear. The CDR3 length is 14 residues. The germline CDR1 and CDR2 sequences are SGHDN and FVKESK. V gave up 1 base and J gave up 8 bases, with 14 bases separating them. This chain's CDR3 is CASSQGRSGYGYTF. In DNA form, the CDR3 reads TGTGCCAGCAGCCAAGGTCGTTCCGGGTACGGCTACACCTTC. The whole variable domain, remainder taken from reference TRBV14 and TRBJ1-2, is EAGVTQFPSHSVIEKGQTVTLRCDPISGHDNLYWYRRVMGKEIKFLLHFVKESKQDESGMPNNRFLAERTGGTYSTLKVQPAELEDSGVYFCASSQGRSGYGYTFGSGTRLTVV.

This chain links TRBV28 with TRBJ1-2; D not resolved. V lost 4 bases, J lost 8 bases, and 8 bases lay in between. This CDR3 spans 11 amino acids. Germline V gives CDR1 MDHEN, CDR2 SYDVKM. CDR3 sequence reads: CASSSDRGYTF. The CDR3 DNA is TGTGCCAGCAGTTCGGACCGGGGCTACACCTTC.

In this sample, this clonotype turned up many times. The chain couples TRBV29-1 to TRBJ2-3, with D unclear. The germline V gene encodes CDR1 SQVTM and CDR2 ANQGSEA. V shed 7 bases and J shed 6 bases, with 11 bases lying between them. The CDR3 is 11 amino acids. DNA of the CDR3: TGCAGCGCCCCCGAGAGCGATACGCAGTATTTT. It translates to CSAPESDTQYF.

The V and J genes are TRBV4-2 and TRBJ2-1; D is perhaps TRBD1 (5 bases). Trimming removed 4 bases from V and 2 bases from J, with 18 bases in between. This CDR3 is 17 amino acids long. Germline CDR1 and CDR2: LGHNA and YNFKEQ. CDR3 DNA sequence: TGTGCCAGCAGCCTAAGACAGCTAAGACAAACCTACAATGAGCAGTTCTTC. Protein: CASSLRQLRQTYNEQFF.